The rows below give T cell receptor beta chains drawn from one sample of a study of T cell repertoires and HLA-DP antigens. Clones were sequenced by immunoSEQ multiplex PCR, and TCRdb holds only the in-frame ones, with some missing. The sample shows 90,000 to 130,000 clones, 80% to 95% of them seen only once. These receptors are not linked to any known antigen. The sample was CD4+ T cells from PBMCs. The receptors originated from a woman younger than 35 in good health and CMV-seronegative. Both conserved end residues are part of each CDR3. Fields, in order: J gene, D gene, V gene, clone size, CDR3 DNA, CDR3 protein. D genes are given only for firm matches. The size field is filled for only some rows; it gives once, few, many or a size class.

j_gene: TRBJ1-1
d_gene: NA
v_gene: TRBV19
abundance: NA
CDR3nt: TGTGCCAGTAGTACCCGGACCAGGTTAGAAGCTTTCTTT
CDR3aa: CASSTRTRLEAFF

j_gene: TRBJ1-3
d_gene: NA
v_gene: TRBV7-2
abundance: NA
CDR3nt: TGTGCCAGCAGCTTAGGCCCCTCTGGAAACACCATATATTTT
CDR3aa: CASSLGPSGNTIYF

j_gene: TRBJ1-4
d_gene: NA
v_gene: TRBV15
abundance: few
CDR3nt: TGTGCCACCAGCAGCATACAGGCAACTAATGAAAAACTGTTTTTT
CDR3aa: CATSSIQATNEKLFF

j_gene: TRBJ2-7
d_gene: NA
v_gene: TRBV5-5
abundance: NA
CDR3nt: TGTGCCAGCAGCTTGGGTCCGGCCCCCTCCTACGAGCAGTACTTC
CDR3aa: CASSLGPAPSYEQYF

j_gene: TRBJ1-2
d_gene: NA
v_gene: TRBV14
abundance: NA
CDR3nt: TGTGCCAGCAGCCAAGTGGAGGGGTATGGCTACACCTTC
CDR3aa: CASSQVEGYGYTF

j_gene: TRBJ2-7
d_gene: NA
v_gene: TRBV27
abundance: NA
CDR3nt: TGTGCCAGCAGAATCAGGTGGCAGGGTTACGAGCAGTACTTC
CDR3aa: CASRIRWQGYEQYF

j_gene: TRBJ2-7
d_gene: NA
v_gene: TRBV28
abundance: NA
CDR3nt: TGTGCCAGCAGCCGAGGGTGGACGGGTACCTACGAGCAGTACTTC
CDR3aa: CASSRGWTGTYEQYF

j_gene: TRBJ1-1
d_gene: NA
v_gene: TRBV7-3
abundance: NA
CDR3nt: TGTGCCAGCAGCTTTTCGCTGAACACTGAAGCTTTCTTT
CDR3aa: CASSFSLNTEAFF

j_gene: TRBJ1-2
d_gene: NA
v_gene: TRBV4-1
abundance: NA
CDR3nt: TGCGCCAGCAGCCAAGTTGGTGGGGCGGGAGGTGGCTACACCTTC
CDR3aa: CASSQVGGAGGGYTF

j_gene: TRBJ2-7
d_gene: TRBD2
v_gene: TRBV14
abundance: NA
CDR3nt: TGTGCCAGCAGTTTCTCGGGACTAGCGTCCTACGAGCAGTACTTC
CDR3aa: CASSFSGLASYEQYF

j_gene: TRBJ1-1
d_gene: TRBD1
v_gene: TRBV4-3
abundance: NA
CDR3nt: TGCGCCAGCAGCCATGACAGGGGGCGGACTGAAGCTTTCTTT
CDR3aa: CASSHDRGRTEAFF

j_gene: TRBJ1-4
d_gene: NA
v_gene: TRBV5-1
abundance: NA
CDR3nt: TGCGCCAGCAGCTTGACAGGAGAGCCATTGGAAAAACTGTTTTTT
CDR3aa: CASSLTGEPLEKLFF

j_gene: TRBJ2-2
d_gene: NA
v_gene: TRBV7-2
abundance: NA
CDR3nt: TGTGCCAGCAGCTTAGGGCAGCCGAACACCGGGGAGCTGTTTTTT
CDR3aa: CASSLGQPNTGELFF

j_gene: TRBJ2-1
d_gene: TRBD2
v_gene: TRBV2
abundance: NA
CDR3nt: TGTGCCAGCAGGTTTGGACTAGCCGAATACAATGAGCAGTTCTTC
CDR3aa: CASRFGLAEYNEQFF

j_gene: TRBJ1-1
d_gene: NA
v_gene: TRBV10-3
abundance: NA
CDR3nt: TGTGCCACGTCTGGACAGTCCAATGAAGCTTTCTTT
CDR3aa: CATSGQSNEAFF

j_gene: TRBJ1-5
d_gene: NA
v_gene: TRBV5-4
abundance: NA
CDR3nt: TGTGCCAGCAGCTTTACAGGGATAGGTAGCAATCAGCCCCAGCATTTT
CDR3aa: CASSFTGIGSNQPQHF

j_gene: TRBJ2-1
d_gene: TRBD1
v_gene: TRBV29-1
abundance: NA
CDR3nt: TGCAGCGTTTCTGACAGGGGGACCTACAATGAGCAGTTCTTC
CDR3aa: CSVSDRGTYNEQFF

j_gene: TRBJ2-4
d_gene: TRBD2
v_gene: TRBV7-8
abundance: NA
CDR3nt: TGTGCCAGCAGCTTGGGTCGCGGGAGGACCAAAAACATTCAGTACTTC
CDR3aa: CASSLGRGRTKNIQYF

j_gene: TRBJ2-7
d_gene: NA
v_gene: TRBV6-1
abundance: NA
CDR3nt: TGTGCCAGCACCCTGCAGGGGATTTACGAGCAGTACTTC
CDR3aa: CASTLQGIYEQYF

j_gene: TRBJ1-5
d_gene: NA
v_gene: TRBV28
abundance: NA
CDR3nt: TGTGCCAGCAGTTTTCGGGGGATGAGCAATCAGCCCCAGCATTTT
CDR3aa: CASSFRGMSNQPQHF

j_gene: TRBJ2-2
d_gene: TRBD2
v_gene: TRBV19
abundance: NA
CDR3nt: TGTGCCAGTAGTCGGGGGGGCTACGCGAACACCGGGGAGCTGTTTTTT
CDR3aa: CASSRGGYANTGELFF

j_gene: TRBJ1-5
d_gene: NA
v_gene: TRBV7-3
abundance: NA
CDR3nt: TGTGCCAGCAGCTTAACCCGTAATCAGCCCCAGCATTTT
CDR3aa: CASSLTRNQPQHF

j_gene: TRBJ1-4
d_gene: NA
v_gene: TRBV27
abundance: NA
CDR3nt: TGTGCCAGCAGTTCCCGGGCAGAGGGGGAAAAACTGTTTTTT
CDR3aa: CASSSRAEGEKLFF

j_gene: TRBJ2-4
d_gene: NA
v_gene: TRBV7-3
abundance: NA
CDR3nt: TGTGCCAGCAGCCCTAGCCCGGGAACAAACATTCAGTACTTC
CDR3aa: CASSPSPGTNIQYF

j_gene: TRBJ1-2
d_gene: NA
v_gene: TRBV6-6
abundance: NA
CDR3nt: TGTGCCAGCAGTTACTCTCCAGAACTCTATGGCTACACCTTC
CDR3aa: CASSYSPELYGYTF

j_gene: TRBJ2-5
d_gene: NA
v_gene: TRBV11-3
abundance: NA
CDR3nt: TGTGCCAGCAGCTTTGGACAGAAAGAGACCCAGTACTTC
CDR3aa: CASSFGQKETQYF

j_gene: TRBJ2-2
d_gene: NA
v_gene: TRBV27
abundance: NA
CDR3nt: TGTGCCAGCGGGGCGGGGGCTTACACCGGGGAGCTGTTTTTT
CDR3aa: CASGAGAYTGELFF

j_gene: TRBJ1-3
d_gene: NA
v_gene: TRBV4-1
abundance: once
CDR3nt: TGCGCCAGCAGCCCGATTGACAGGTCTGGAAACACCATATATTTT
CDR3aa: CASSPIDRSGNTIYF

j_gene: TRBJ1-4
d_gene: NA
v_gene: TRBV5-5
abundance: NA
CDR3nt: TGTGCCAGCAGCCCCCAGGGTCGGGAAAAACTGTTTTTT
CDR3aa: CASSPQGREKLFF

j_gene: TRBJ1-1
d_gene: NA
v_gene: TRBV5-8
abundance: NA
CDR3nt: TGTGCCAGCAGCTTGGCTGGGAACACTGAAGCTTTCTTT
CDR3aa: CASSLAGNTEAFF

j_gene: TRBJ2-7
d_gene: NA
v_gene: TRBV12-5
abundance: NA
CDR3nt: TGTGCTAGTGGTTTTTCTTTGGCCTACGAGCAGTACTTC
CDR3aa: CASGFSLAYEQYF

j_gene: TRBJ1-5
d_gene: NA
v_gene: TRBV7-8
abundance: NA
CDR3nt: TGTGCCAGCAGCCTGGAGACAGGTCTAAATCAGCCCCAGCATTTT
CDR3aa: CASSLETGLNQPQHF

j_gene: TRBJ2-6
d_gene: TRBD1
v_gene: TRBV7-3
abundance: many
CDR3nt: TGTGCCAGCAGCTATCTACCGGGACAGAGTTGGGGGTTCTCTGGGGCCAACGTCCTGACTTTC
CDR3aa: CASSYLPGQSWGFSGANVLTF

j_gene: TRBJ1-1
d_gene: TRBD1
v_gene: TRBV9
abundance: NA
CDR3nt: TGTGCCAGCAGCGTAGGGATAAGACAGGGGAACACTGAAGCTTTCTTT
CDR3aa: CASSVGIRQGNTEAFF

j_gene: TRBJ1-5
d_gene: NA
v_gene: TRBV28
abundance: NA
CDR3nt: TGTGCCAGCAGGCTATCTAATCAGCCCCAGCATTTT
CDR3aa: CASRLSNQPQHF

j_gene: TRBJ1-1
d_gene: NA
v_gene: TRBV7-2
abundance: NA
CDR3nt: TGTGCCAGCACCCCCCTTAGGGGCACTGAAGCTTTCTTT
CDR3aa: CASTPLRGTEAFF

j_gene: TRBJ1-2
d_gene: TRBD1
v_gene: TRBV6-1
abundance: NA
CDR3nt: TGTGCCAGCAGTGAACGAGGACAGGGACTTAACTATGGCTACACCTTC
CDR3aa: CASSERGQGLNYGYTF

j_gene: TRBJ1-3
d_gene: NA
v_gene: TRBV6-1
abundance: NA
CDR3nt: TGTGCCAGCAGTGAAGGATTGGGGACCATATATTTT
CDR3aa: CASSEGLGTIYF

j_gene: TRBJ1-2
d_gene: NA
v_gene: TRBV11-2
abundance: NA
CDR3nt: TGTGCCAGCAGCCCTCAAACAGTTCTGAAGGGCTACACCTTC
CDR3aa: CASSPQTVLKGYTF

j_gene: TRBJ2-3
d_gene: TRBD1
v_gene: TRBV7-9
abundance: NA
CDR3nt: TGTGCCAGCAGCCTCGGACAGGGGACAGATACGCAGTATTTT
CDR3aa: CASSLGQGTDTQYF

j_gene: TRBJ1-5
d_gene: NA
v_gene: TRBV5-6
abundance: NA
CDR3nt: TGTGCCAGCAGCCAAAACAAGGACAGATTCAATCAGCCCCAGCATTTT
CDR3aa: CASSQNKDRFNQPQHF

j_gene: TRBJ2-2
d_gene: NA
v_gene: TRBV11-1
abundance: NA
CDR3nt: TGTGCCAGCAGCTTCCTACGGAACACCGGGGAGCTGTTTTTT
CDR3aa: CASSFLRNTGELFF

j_gene: TRBJ1-2
d_gene: NA
v_gene: TRBV4-2
abundance: NA
CDR3nt: TGTGCCAGCAGCCAAGATGGGGCGACAGCCACGCGGGGTGGCTACACCTTC
CDR3aa: CASSQDGATATRGGYTF

j_gene: TRBJ2-5
d_gene: NA
v_gene: TRBV18
abundance: NA
CDR3nt: TGTGCCAGCTCACCAGCCGAGACCCAGTACTTC
CDR3aa: CASSPAETQYF